The clone carrying this T cell receptor (beta chain) was counted ten times or more. Germline CDR1 MNHEY, CDR2 SVGEGT. The CDR3 length is 13 residues. The V end lost 5 bases, the J end lost 7 bases, and 12 bases lay between the germline ends. A library of TCRbeta sequences, prepared with unique molecular identifiers, was generated. Each CDR3 protein is one row after TCRdb ran MiXCR on the PCR reads. The sample includes 200,000 to 250,000 distinct CDR3 sequences, about 12% seen only once; the top ten take approximately 2.4%. The data belong to a study of T-cell reconstitution after alpha-beta-depleted transplantation in children.

The J gene is TRBJ1-5, the V gene TRBV6-2 or TRBV6-3; tentatively, D is TRBD1 (6 bases). This receptor was taken from a human donor who donated a stem cell graft to a child with acute lymphoblastic leukemia. Source: PBMCs from the stem cell graft donor, taken from the stem cell graft. The CDR3 region has the DNA TGTGCCAGCAGTAAAGGGGGATTCCAGCCCCAGCATTTT. Protein sequence: CASSKGGFQPQHF.